The 9 T cell receptor beta chains given below trace back to one sample, sequenced in a study of blood T cell repertoires in COVID-19. Repertoires were generated with immunoSEQ multiplex PCR, while TCRdb's copy carries only in-frame clones and drops some. The sample lists approximately 260,000 clones, more than 65% occurring once. The sample taken for sequencing was peripheral blood. Receptors were obtained from a woman aged 40 to 50 with active or convalescent COVID-19.

This clone was counted between two and nine times. This chain links TRBV19 with TRBJ1-2; no firm D call. Trimming pared 9 bases from V and 0 bases from J, leaving 11 bases between. The CDR3 is made up of 13 amino acids. Germline V gene data show CDR1 as LNHDA and CDR2 as SQIVND (reference sequence). For the CDR3, the DNA is TGTGCCAGCCAAAAAACGGCTAACTATGGCTACACCTTC. Translating gives CASQKTANYGYTF.

The V and J genes are TRBV2 and TRBJ1-5; the match to TRBD1 covers 8 bases. V lost 5 bases to trimming and J lost 3 bases; unmatched junction nucleotides: 15. Germline V gene lookup returns CDR1 SNHLY and CDR2 FYNNEI. This CDR3 is 18 amino acids long. CDR3 residues: CASSYRLGAGGYNQPQHF. CDR3 nucleotides: TGTGCCAGCAGTTATCGCCTTGGGGCAGGGGGCTACAATCAGCCCCAGCATTTT.

This chain links TRBV11-3 with TRBJ2-3, with a weak D call TRBD1 (5 bases). V was pared by 1 base and J by 0 bases, with 11 bases between. The CDR3 runs 16 residues. Per germline, CDR1 SGHNT and CDR2 YENEEA. The CDR3 DNA is TGTGCCAGCAGCTTAGGTCGCAGGGAAAGCACAGATACGCAGTATTTT. Translation: CASSLGRRESTDTQYF. Full variable domain (missing parts from reference TRBV11-3 and TRBJ2-3): EAGVVQSPRYKIIEKKQPVAFWCNPISGHNTLYWYLQNLGQGPELLIRYENEEAVDDSQLPKDRFSAERLKGVDSTLKIQPAELGDSAVYLCASSLGRRESTDTQYFGPGTRLTVL.

The V gene is TRBV5-4, the J gene TRBJ1-1, with D possibly matching TRBD1 (6 bases). The CDR3 contains 13 residues. Germline V gene lookup returns CDR1 SGHNT and CDR2 YYREEE (reference sequence). The V end lost 0 bases, the J end lost 8 bases, and 11 bases lay between the germline ends. The CDR3 DNA reads as TGTGCCAGCAGCTTGGACCCAGGGGAGGAAGCTTTCTTT. Translating it yields CASSLDPGEEAFF.

This clone was counted a few times. The J gene is TRBJ1-2, the V gene TRBV7-3; no clear D gene. Per the germline V gene, CDR1 is SGHTA and CDR2 is FQGTGA. The CDR3 extends over 12 amino acids. V lost 2 bases and J lost 7, with 8 bases in between. The CDR3 sequence is CASSLDGFGYTF. For the CDR3, the DNA is TGTGCCAGCAGCTTAGACGGGTTTGGCTACACCTTC.

This chain links TRBV18 with TRBJ1-6; 12 nucleotides align to TRBD1. The germline V gene encodes CDR1 KGHSH and CDR2 LQKENI. This CDR3 spans 16 amino acids. The ends lost 2 bases at V and 7 bases at J; junction bases unmatched: 3. DNA of the CDR3: TGTGCCAGCTCACCAGCCGGGACAGGGGGCAATTCACCCCTCCACTTT. Encoded protein: CASSPAGTGGNSPLHF.

The rearrangement joins TRBV30 to TRBJ1-5, with 9 bases identical to TRBD1. The CDR3 runs 14 residues. Germline CDR1 is GTSNPN and CDR2 is SVGIG (reference sequence). V trimming: 3 bases; J trimming: 0 bases; junction bases outside the gene matches: 0. CDR3 protein: CAWRGQGSNQPQHF. CDR3 coding DNA: TGTGCCTGGAGGGGACAGGGTAGCAATCAGCCCCAGCATTTT.

This sequence joins TRBV28 and TRBJ1-1; D perhaps matches TRBD1 (6 bases). This CDR3 has 15 amino acids. The germline V gene has CDR1 MDHEN and CDR2 SYDVKM. V dropped 6 bases and J dropped 5 bases, with 19 bases sitting between them. The CDR3 loop is CASRTPPGQGTEAFF. The CDR3 nucleotides read TGTGCCAGCAGGACCCCCCCGGGGCAGGGGACTGAAGCTTTCTTT.

This chain uses TRBV6-5 with TRBJ1-1; 9 nucleotides agree with TRBD1. V dropped 8 bases and J dropped 6; count of bases not matched to a gene: 10. Germline assignment: CDR1 MNHEY and CDR2 SVGAGI. The CDR3 is 14 residues long. The CDR3 DNA sequence: TGTGCCAGCCCTAACAGGGGGCGACCGTCTGAAGCTTTCTTT. This encodes CASPNRGRPSEAFF.